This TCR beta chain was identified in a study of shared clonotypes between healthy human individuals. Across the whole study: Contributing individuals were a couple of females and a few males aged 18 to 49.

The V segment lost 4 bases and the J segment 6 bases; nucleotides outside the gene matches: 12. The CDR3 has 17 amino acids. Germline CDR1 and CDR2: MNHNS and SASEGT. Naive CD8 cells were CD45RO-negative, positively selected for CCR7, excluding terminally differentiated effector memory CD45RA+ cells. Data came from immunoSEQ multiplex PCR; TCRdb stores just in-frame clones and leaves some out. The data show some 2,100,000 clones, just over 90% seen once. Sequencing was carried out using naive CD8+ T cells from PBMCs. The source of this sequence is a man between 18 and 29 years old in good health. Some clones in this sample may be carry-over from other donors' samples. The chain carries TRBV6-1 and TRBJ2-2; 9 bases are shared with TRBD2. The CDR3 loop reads CASSVPNLAGVAGELFF. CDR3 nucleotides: TGTGCCAGCAGTGTCCCTAATTTAGCGGGAGTGGCCGGGGAGCTGTTTTTT.